One and the same sample provided the 3 T cell receptor beta chains below, sequenced in a study of T cell repertoires in cytomegalovirus infection. A single record per CDR3 protein comes from TCRdb applying MiXCR to the reads. This sample has some 400,000 distinct CDR3 sequences, with over 15% found just once. The sequenced sample was PBMCs. All receptors come from a human donor in good health (CMV status not recorded). Some clones in this sample may be carry-over from other donors' samples.

The table lists this clonotype with a few counts. This chain joins TRBV18 and TRBJ2-1; the match to TRBD2 covers 11 bases. The V and J ends lost 0 bases and 9 bases, in that order; junction bases with no gene match: 10. The CDR3 runs to 17 residues. Germline assignment: CDR1 KGHSH and CDR2 LQKENI. The CDR3 nucleotides are TGTGCCAGCTCACCACCGACTAGCGGGGTGGCCGTGGGTGAGCAGTTCTTC. Protein sequence: CASSPPTSGVAVGEQFF. The full variable domain, completed using reference TRBV18 and TRBJ2-1, is NAGVMQNPRHLVRRRGQEARLRCSPMKGHSHVYWYRQLPEEGLKFMVYLQKENIIDESGMPKERFSAEFPKEGPSILRIQQVVRGDSAAYFCASSPPTSGVAVGEQFFGPGTRLTVL.

This clonotype was seen a handful of times. The chain couples TRBV2 to TRBJ2-5; 8 bases align to TRBD2. Trimming cost V 7 bases and J 4 bases; bases outside gene matches: 5. The CDR3 covers 13 residues. The germline V gene encodes CDR1 SNHLY and CDR2 FYNNEI. The CDR3 spells CASNRREAETQYF. CDR3 DNA sequence: TGTGCCAGCAACCGGCGGGAGGCAGAGACCCAGTACTTC.

At least ten counts were recorded for this clonotype. The genes are TRBV7-9 and TRBJ2-4, with D possibly being TRBD1 or TRBD2 (5 bases each). Trimming shortened V by 1 base and J by 4 bases, and 11 bases separated the two germline ends. The germline gives CDR1 SEHNR, CDR2 FQNEAQ (reference sequence). CDR3 length: 15 residues. The CDR3 nucleotides read TGTGCCAGCAGCTTAGGTTGGGGACGGAAAAACATTCAGTACTTC. This translates into CASSLGWGRKNIQYF.